Shown below are 27 T cell receptor beta chains from a single sample sequenced in a study of CD8+ T cells in alopecia areata. Following RNA extraction, reverse transcription yielded cDNA that acted as the sequencing template. Clones were sequenced by immunoSEQ multiplex PCR, and TCRdb holds only the in-frame ones, with some missing. The data contain around 100,000 clones, roughly half of them seen just once; the ten biggest clones take up 8% to 10%. Material: CD4+ T cells sorted from blood. The receptors originated from a human donor in good health.

The J gene is TRBJ2-5, the V gene TRBV28; 12 bases fit TRBD2. J gave up 8 bases and V 11 bases, and 9 bases lay outside the gene matches. CDR1 is MDHEN and CDR2 is SYDVKM in the germline V gene. The CDR3 extends over 13 amino acids. The DNA for the CDR3 is TGTGCCTCTGTCGGACTAGCGGGGTACACCCAGTACTTC. This gives the protein CASVGLAGYTQYF.

This clone showed up many times. The chain uses TRBV7-3 and TRBJ2-5, with TRBD1 as a possible D gene (6 bases). This CDR3 has 15 amino acids. The germline CDR1 and CDR2 sequences are SGHTA and FQGTGA. Trimming left V 5 bases short and J 9 bases short, with 22 bases between. The CDR3 nucleotides are TGTGCCAGCAGCCTGACCACGACAGGACGAGATCCCCAGTACTTC. Translated: CASSLTTTGRDPQYF.

The chain recombines TRBV4-3 with TRBJ1-4; D call uncertain. In germline, CDR1 is LGHNA, CDR2 YSLEER. V was trimmed by 4 bases and J by 4 bases, leaving 16 bases between them. The CDR3 is 16 amino acids. The CDR3 sequence is CASSPGSRRSNEKLFF. As DNA, the CDR3 is TGCGCCAGCAGCCCTGGATCTAGGAGGAGTAATGAAAAACTGTTTTTT.

V usage is TRBV2 and J usage is TRBJ2-5; 9 bases line up with TRBD2. In germline, CDR1 is SNHLY, CDR2 FYNNEI. V lost 6 bases and J lost 2; bases outside the gene matches: 7. The CDR3 covers 15 residues. CDR3 sequence (DNA): TGTGCCAGCAGGGGCCGTCTAGCGGGGCAAGAGACCCAGTACTTC. Encoded protein: CASRGRLAGQETQYF.

This clone was detected only a few times. The chain couples TRBV5-5 to TRBJ1-4; TRBD1 might be the D (6 bases). CDR3 size: 13 residues. Germline CDR1 reads SGHKS; CDR2 reads YYEKEE (reference sequence). V was pared by 2 bases and J by 7 bases, with 9 bases between. CDR3 nucleotides: TGTGCCAGCAGCTTCCAGGGGAGTGAAAAACTGTTTTTT. This sequence encodes CASSFQGSEKLFF. Variable domain in full (rest from reference TRBV5-5 and TRBJ1-4): DAGVTQSPTHLIKTRGQQVTLRCSPISGHKSVSWYQQVLGQGPQFIFQYYEKEERGRGNFPDRFSARQFPNYSSELNVNALLLGDSALYLCASSFQGSEKLFFGSGTQLSVL.

This clone was recorded a few times. This chain joins TRBV30 and TRBJ2-1; maybe TRBD1 (7 bases). The germline V gene has CDR1 GTSNPN and CDR2 SVGIG (reference sequence). Trimming cost V 3 bases and J 9 bases, with 15 bases left between them. The CDR3 consists of 13 residues. The CDR3: CAWRGRGEGEQFF. Written as DNA, the CDR3 is TGTGCCTGGAGGGGCAGGGGGGAAGGTGAGCAGTTCTTC.

V and J are TRBV6-6 and TRBJ1-2, with a possible D match to TRBD1 (5 bases). The CDR3 contains 13 residues. Per the germline V gene, CDR1 is MNHNY and CDR2 is SVGAGI (reference sequence). V lost 4 bases to trimming and J lost 4 bases, with 10 bases between them. The DNA for the CDR3 is TGTGCCAGCAGTTCGGGACCACTCTATGGCTACACCTTC. Its translation: CASSSGPLYGYTF.

The table lists this clone with a count of one. The chain carries TRBV25-1 and TRBJ1-2, with a weak D call TRBD1 (6 bases). The CDR3 covers 16 residues. Per germline, CDR1 MGHDK and CDR2 SYGVNS. Trimming took off 2 bases at V and 3 bases at J, with 16 bases between the two ends. CDR3 loop: CASSEGGGLTDYGYTF. In nucleotides, the CDR3 is TGTGCCAGCAGTGAAGGCGGGGGGCTTACGGACTATGGCTACACCTTC.

The J gene is TRBJ1-5, the V gene TRBV30, with D perhaps TRBD1 (5 bases). Trimming shortened V by 1 base and J by 3 bases, and 7 bases separated the two germline ends. This CDR3 region has 13 residues. The germline V gene encodes CDR1 GTSNPN and CDR2 SVGIG (reference sequence). The CDR3 region is CAWSGGLNQPQHF. CDR3 DNA sequence: TGTGCCTGGAGTGGGGGCCTCAATCAGCCCCAGCATTTT. Full variable domain (missing parts from reference TRBV30 and TRBJ1-5): SQTIHQWPATLVQPVGSPLSLECTVEGTSNPNLYWYRQAAGRGLQLLFYSVGIGQISSEVPQNLSASRPQDRQFILSSKKLLLSDSGFYLCAWSGGLNQPQHFGDGTRLSIL.

This chain joins TRBV5-6 and TRBJ2-1; D is perhaps TRBD1 or TRBD2 (5 bases each). CDR1 and CDR2 from the germline V gene are SGHDT and YYEEEE. The CDR3 extends over 17 amino acids. Trimming pared 1 base from V and 7 bases from J, leaving 21 bases between. The CDR3 protein is CASSLWQGVYFTNEQFF. The CDR3, as DNA: TGTGCCAGCAGCTTGTGGCAGGGAGTTTATTTTACGAATGAGCAGTTCTTC.

This clone was seen a handful of times. V and J are TRBV6-6 and TRBJ1-3; no clear D gene. Germline V lookup: CDR1 MNHNY, CDR2 SVGAGI (reference sequence). The CDR3 spans 12 residues. Trimming shortened V by 8 bases and J by 0 bases, and 5 bases separated the two germline ends. CDR3 in amino acids: CASLNSGNTIYF. The CDR3 DNA follows: TGTGCCAGCTTGAACTCTGGAAACACCATATATTTT.

A single count supports this clone. This chain uses TRBV20-1 with TRBJ2-1; D gene uncertain. Trimming removed 4 bases from V and 4 bases from J, with 5 bases in between. CDR1 is DFQATT and CDR2 is SNEGSKA in the germline V gene (reference sequence). The CDR3 is 11 amino acids. This CDR3 reads CSAINYNEQFF. For the CDR3, the DNA is TGCAGTGCTATCAATTACAATGAGCAGTTCTTC.

The V and J genes are TRBV2 and TRBJ2-5; D unresolved. From germline, CDR1 is SNHLY and CDR2 FYNNEI. Trimming took 8 bases from V and 4 from J, leaving 17 bases between them. This CDR3 region has 14 residues. CDR3 sequence (DNA): TGTGCCAGCGGCGGACGCCAAGAAAGAGAGACCCAGTACTTC. This encodes CASGGRQERETQYF.

This clone was counted between two and nine times. The chain joins TRBV7-6 to TRBJ1-5; D is unclear. Germline V gene data show CDR1 as SGHVS and CDR2 as FNYEAQ. This CDR3 contains 19 residues. V lost 4 bases, J lost 0 bases, and 22 bases lay in between. CDR3 amino acids: CASSYQEKVDLNSNQPQHF. For the CDR3, the DNA is TGTGCCAGCAGCTATCAAGAAAAGGTGGACCTAAATAGCAATCAGCCCCAGCATTTT.

The chain joins TRBV5-1 to TRBJ2-3; D is unclear. CDR3 length equals 11 residues. The germline V and J ends were trimmed by 4 bases and 2 bases, with 2 bases remaining between them. The germline V gene has CDR1 SGHRS and CDR2 YFSETQ. CDR3 in amino acids: CASSTTDTQYF. For the CDR3, the DNA is TGCGCCAGCAGCACCACAGATACGCAGTATTTT.

This clone came up a few times. This chain joins TRBV29-1 and TRBJ1-1, with D unclear. Germline CDR1 is SQVTM and CDR2 is ANQGSEA. The CDR3 is made up of 12 amino acids. Deletions cut 7 bases from V and 1 base from J, with 10 bases between. CDR3 region: CSAGRANTEAFF. The CDR3 DNA is TGCAGCGCTGGGAGGGCGAACACTGAAGCTTTCTTT.

This chain links TRBV29-1 with TRBJ1-2, with 9 bases lining up with TRBD1. CDR1 and CDR2 from the germline V gene are SQVTM and ANQGSEA. J gave up 6 bases and V 6 bases, and 8 bases lay outside the gene matches. The CDR3 is 13 residues long. Here the CDR3 DNA reads TGCAGCGTCGCTCCGACAGGGGGAGATGGCTACACCTTC. Translating gives CSVAPTGGDGYTF.

The chain links TRBV30 to TRBJ2-7; TRBD1 matches at 7 bases. This CDR3 has 11 amino acids. CDR1 is GTSNPN and CDR2 is SVGIG in the germline V gene (reference sequence). V was clipped by 0 bases and J by 9 bases; unmatched bases: 2. CDR3 DNA sequence: TGTGCCTGGAGTGTTGGGACAGCGCAGTACTTC. This codes for CAWSVGTAQYF.

This sequence joins TRBV5-1 and TRBJ2-7; TRBD2 is a possible D gene (5 bases). Germline values: CDR1 SGHRS, CDR2 YFSETQ. CDR3 length: 13 residues. V dropped 1 base and J dropped 7 bases, with 12 bases sitting between them. For the CDR3, the DNA is TGCGCCAGCAGCTTGTACTTTGGGGAGGAGCAGTACTTC. As protein: CASSLYFGEEQYF.

This chain joins TRBV2 and TRBJ1-6; the match to TRBD1 covers 10 bases. This CDR3 region has 15 residues. Looked up from germline, CDR1 is SNHLY and CDR2 is FYNNEI. V gave up 5 bases and J gave up 7 bases; unmatched junction bases: 5. The CDR3 coding sequence is TGTGCCAGCAGTCGGGACAGGGGTTCGAATTCACCCCTCCACTTT. Amino acids: CASSRDRGSNSPLHF.

The chain is built from TRBV7-2 and TRBJ2-5; D remains ambiguous. The V gene lost 6 bases and the J gene lost 1 base, with 12 bases spanning the gap. CDR1 is SGHTA and CDR2 is FQGNSA in the germline V gene. This CDR3 region has 14 residues. The CDR3 reads CASSPRSGQETQYF. The CDR3 DNA follows: TGTGCCAGCAGTCCTAGGTCCGGCCAAGAGACCCAGTACTTC.

The chain carries TRBV7-2 and TRBJ2-1, with 7 nucleotides matching TRBD2. The germline gives CDR1 SGHTA, CDR2 FQGNSA. Trimming took 3 bases from V and 3 from J; bases not matched to a gene: 2. The CDR3 extends over 14 amino acids. The CDR3 region has the DNA TGTGCCAGCAGCTTCCGGGGGGACTACAATGAGCAGTTCTTC. Its translation is CASSFRGDYNEQFF.

This clone was detected only a few times. Written as DNA, the CDR3 is TGTGCCAGTAGTTCAATCGTCCGGGGACGAGGGAATGAGCAGTTCTTC. This sequence encodes CASSSIVRGRGNEQFF. The chain combines TRBV19 with TRBJ2-1; D tentatively fits TRBD1 or TRBD2 (5 bases each). The germline V gene has CDR1 LNHDA and CDR2 SQIVND (reference sequence). The CDR3 has 16 amino acids. Trimming removed 5 bases at V and 7 bases at J, with 21 bases between.

The V gene is TRBV5-1, the J gene TRBJ1-2, with D tentatively TRBD1 (6 bases). The germline CDR1 and CDR2 sequences are SGHRS and YFSETQ. The CDR3 runs 14 residues. Trimming shortened V by 0 bases and J by 2 bases, and 8 bases separated the two germline ends. DNA for the CDR3: TGCGCCAGCAGCTTGGCCGGGACAAACTATGGCTACACCTTC. Translating gives CASSLAGTNYGYTF.

A few counts support this clone. The chain has TRBV29-1 and TRBJ1-2; D uncertain. V dropped 0 bases and J dropped 3 bases, with 11 bases sitting between them. The germline V gene has CDR1 SQVTM and CDR2 ANQGSEA. This CDR3 spans 14 amino acids. Here the CDR3 reads CSVEDQAAHYGYTF. As DNA, the CDR3 is TGCAGCGTTGAAGATCAGGCAGCCCACTATGGCTACACCTTC. The full variable domain, completed using reference TRBV29-1 and TRBJ1-2, is SAVISQKPSRDICQRGTSLTIQCQVDSQVTMMFWYRQQPGQSLTLIATANQGSEATYESGFVIDKFPISRPNLTFSTLTVSNMSPEDSSIYLCSVEDQAAHYGYTFGSGTRLTVV.

This clone was detected only a few times. The chain links TRBV4-2 to TRBJ2-3; 14 bases fit TRBD2. CDR1 is LGHNA, CDR2 YNFKEQ, per germline. V shed 3 bases and J 5 bases; nucleotides not matched to a gene: 4. The CDR3 is made up of 16 amino acids. The CDR3 sequence is CASSQGLAGAGDTQYF. As DNA, the CDR3 is TGTGCCAGCAGCCAGGGACTAGCGGGGGCGGGAGATACGCAGTATTTT.

As to this clone: This sample also contains other DNA sequences that code for the same CDR3. This chain uses TRBV5-6 with TRBJ2-1; D is possibly TRBD1 (5 bases). Germline V lookup: CDR1 SGHDT, CDR2 YYEEEE. The CDR3 spans 13 residues. V lost 1 base and J 4 bases, leaving 6 bases between the germline ends. CDR3 coding DNA: TGTGCCAGCAGCTTGCCAGGGTACAATGAGCAGTTCTTC. This translates into CASSLPGYNEQFF. Drawing the rest from reference TRBV5-6 and TRBJ2-1, the complete variable domain is DAGVTQSPTHLIKTRGQQVTLRCSPKSGHDTVSWYQQALGQGPQFIFQYYEEEERQRGNFPDRFSGHQFPNYSSELNVNALLLGDSALYLCASSLPGYNEQFFGPGTRLTVL.